The 9 T cell receptor beta chains given below trace back to one sample, sequenced in a study of T cells in localized non-small cell lung cancer. Clones were sequenced by immunoSEQ multiplex PCR, and TCRdb holds only the in-frame ones, with some missing. The table records about 21,000 clones, 85% to 90% of them present only once. Sequenced material: PBMCs, taken before any cancer treatment. The receptors were sampled from a woman aged 35-75 years with stage II squamous cell lung carcinoma.

This rearrangement joins TRBV6-6 to TRBJ1-5, with D maybe TRBD1 (5 bases). CDR3 length: 14 amino acids. V lost 2 bases, J lost 3 bases, and 8 bases lay in between. Germline lookup yields CDR1 MNHNY and CDR2 SVGAGI (reference sequence). CDR3 coding DNA: TGTGCCAGCAGTTACATGACAGACAATCAGCCCCAGCATTTT. This sequence encodes CASSYMTDNQPQHF.

The V gene is TRBV28, the J gene TRBJ1-1; the D gene is possibly TRBD1 (5 bases). The V and J ends lost 0 bases and 6 bases respectively, with 8 bases between them. The CDR3 spans 13 residues. Germline CDR1 reads MDHEN; CDR2 reads SYDVKM. CDR3 loop: CASSLWGTSEAFF. DNA for the CDR3: TGTGCCAGCAGTTTATGGGGGACTTCTGAAGCTTTCTTT.

The genes are TRBV5-1 and TRBJ2-7, with 16 bases identical to TRBD2. With 4 bases clipped from V and 2 bases from J, the junction kept 9 bases outside the gene matches. There are 18 residues in the CDR3. Germline CDR1 is SGHRS and CDR2 is YFSETQ. DNA of the CDR3: TGCGCCAGCAGCCCGGGGACTAGCGGGAGGGCTTCGACCTACGAGCAGTACTTC. The encoded protein is CASSPGTSGRASTYEQYF. The whole variable domain, remainder taken from reference TRBV5-1 and TRBJ2-7, is KAGVTQTPRYLIKTRGQQVTLSCSPISGHRSVSWYQQTPGQGLQFLFEYFSETQRNKGNFPGRFSGRQFSNSRSEMNVSTLELGDSALYLCASSPGTSGRASTYEQYFGPGTRLTVT.

The chain couples TRBV5-4 to TRBJ2-1; D possibly uses TRBD1 or TRBD2 (5 bases each). The V and J ends lost 4 bases and 2 bases respectively, with 13 bases between them. Per germline, CDR1 SGHNT and CDR2 YYREEE (reference sequence). The CDR3 sequence is 15 residues long. CDR3 sequence (DNA): TGTGCCAGCAGCCCAAACCAGGGAGCCTACAATGAGCAGTTCTTC. Its protein is CASSPNQGAYNEQFF.

The chain joins TRBV5-1 to TRBJ2-1; 10 positions agree with TRBD2. From germline, CDR1 is SGHRS and CDR2 YFSETQ. This CDR3 is 14 amino acids long. Trimming cost V 0 bases and J 9 bases; bases outside gene matches: 3. The CDR3 reads CASSLELAGSEQFF. The CDR3, as DNA: TGCGCCAGCAGCTTGGAACTAGCGGGAAGTGAGCAGTTCTTC.

The rearrangement uses TRBV29-1 and TRBJ1-2; D gene ambiguous. This CDR3 is 13 amino acids long. Germline assignment: CDR1 SQVTM and CDR2 ANQGSEA. Trimming shortened V by 6 bases and J by 4 bases, and 15 bases separated the two germline ends. Written as DNA, the CDR3 is TGCAGCGTCGTACGACTGGATTCCTATGGCTACACCTTC. It encodes CSVVRLDSYGYTF. Drawing the rest from reference TRBV29-1 and TRBJ1-2, the complete variable domain is SAVISQKPSRDICQRGTSLTIQCQVDSQVTMMFWYRQQPGQSLTLIATANQGSEATYESGFVIDKFPISRPNLTFSTLTVSNMSPEDSSIYLCSVVRLDSYGYTFGSGTRLTVV.

V is TRBV30 and J is TRBJ1-6, with a tentative D call TRBD1 (5 bases). The CDR3 has 15 amino acids. From germline, CDR1 is GTSNPN and CDR2 SVGIG (reference sequence). The V and J ends lost 0 bases and 0 bases respectively, with 6 bases between them. The CDR3 region is CAWSVQGSYNSPLHF. For the CDR3, the DNA is TGTGCCTGGAGTGTCCAGGGCTCCTATAATTCACCCCTCCACTTT.

This clone was counted only a few times. In DNA, the CDR3 is TGTGCCAGCAGCTTGGAGTTCGGGCTTACCTACGAGCAGTACTTC. Encoded protein: CASSLEFGLTYEQYF. The chain links TRBV5-8 to TRBJ2-7; D gene ambiguous. The CDR3 has 15 amino acids. Trimming cost V 0 bases and J 2 bases, with 12 bases left between them. The V gene's germline CDR1 is SGHTS and CDR2 YDEGEE.

J is TRBJ2-1 and V is TRBV5-1; tentative D call: TRBD1 (5 bases). V lost 1 base and J lost 7, with 12 bases in between. The CDR3 loop spans 14 amino acids. Germline V gene sequence: CDR1 SGHRS, CDR2 YFSETQ. CDR3 DNA: TGCGCCAGCAGCTTGAACGCAGGGTTAAATGAGCAGTTCTTC. Translation gives CASSLNAGLNEQFF.